The sequence of this T cell receptor beta chain was determined in a study of blood T cell repertoires in COVID-19. The wider study: Some COVID-19 samples were acute and others convalescent; all came from the United States, Italy and Spain. T cells, B-cell-depleted T cells, or PBMCs supplied cDNA or gDNA.

In the authors' methods: Nucleated cell counts were estimated from reference gene primer amplification. Profiling relied on immunoSEQ multiplex PCR, and the TCRdb table lists in-frame clones only, not all of them. V and J calls and clone size come straight from that table; D and trimming were deduced from the DNA. The profile shows around 300,000 clones, around four fifths of them singletons. This CDR3 contains 14 residues. V gave up 6 bases and J gave up 0 bases, with 12 bases separating them. Germline V gene lookup returns CDR1 SEHNR and CDR2 FQNEAQ (reference sequence). This chain uses TRBV7-9 with TRBJ2-7; D perhaps matches TRBD2 (5 bases). Source material: peripheral blood. The source of this sequence is a woman between 45 and 60 years old with active or convalescent COVID-19. The DNA for the CDR3 is TGTGCCAGCAGTCCCCTAGGACTCTCCTACGAGCAGTACTTC. Its protein product is CASSPLGLSYEQYF.